The entry that follows covers one T cell receptor (beta chain) sequence. This CDR3 is 16 amino acids long. Looked up from germline, CDR1 is SGHTA and CDR2 is FQGNSA. With 4 bases removed from V and 7 bases from J, the gap between germline ends came to 20 bases. TCRdb re-called the RT-PCR reads through MiXCR, storing one row per CDR3 protein. The data show roughly 180,000 distinct CDR3 sequences, approximately 9.2% seen once. This entry belongs to a study of response to subunit inactivated influenza vaccine. The V call is TRBV7-2, the J call TRBJ2-1; D remains ambiguous. The sample in question was non-naive T cells sorted from PBMCs, obtained on the day of vaccination. The clonotype originates from a man over 45 who received an inactivated influenza vaccine. DNA of the CDR3: TGTGCCAGCAGCTCGTCCCGCTTAACAATAGGGAATGAGCAGTTCTTC. Residues: CASSSSRLTIGNEQFF.